Included here is one T cell receptor (beta chain) sequence, with context. V was trimmed by 3 bases and J by 2 bases, leaving 8 bases between them. The length of the CDR3 is 13 residues. CDR1 and CDR2 (germline): MNHEY, SVGEGT. TCRdb re-called the 5' RACE reads through MiXCR, storing one row per CDR3 protein. The sample records tens of thousands of distinct CDR3 sequences, less than 25% being singletons. V gene TRBV6-2 or TRBV6-3 combines with J gene TRBJ2-7; D is unclear. Input material: memory CD4+ T cells sorted from blood. The subset denotes: memory CD4+ T cells, CD4+CD45RO+CD25-. This receptor was taken from a female donor with breast cancer. CDR3 protein: CASSYGSPYEQYF. The CDR3 DNA follows: TGTGCCAGCAGTTATGGCAGTCCCTACGAGCAGTACTTC.